This T cell receptor beta chain was recovered during a study of breast tumors, draining lymph nodes, adjacent tissues. Study conclusions and caveats: That most tumor T cells come from lymph nodes remained unproven.

This CDR3 region has 13 residues. Between the trimmed V and J ends, which lost 1 base and 1 base, there was a span of 3 bases. Germline lookup yields CDR1 LNHDA and CDR2 SQIVND (reference sequence). In its sample, this clonotype was seen many times. What it binds is not known. TCRdb re-derived calls from the multiplex PCR reads in MiXCR, one entry per CDR3 protein. The sample includes roughly 80,000 distinct CDR3 sequences, around 20% seen only once; the top ten take around 2.4%. Axillary draining lymph nodes of breast cancer patients supplied the node samples. The receptor was isolated from a female donor with breast cancer. Some clones in this sample may be carry-over from other donors' samples. The source material was axillary lymph node tissue. This chain links TRBV19 with TRBJ2-3; D remains ambiguous. DNA for the CDR3: TGTGCCAGTAGTATAGGTCGCACAGATACGCAGTATTTT. Encoded protein: CASSIGRTDTQYF.